The clone carrying this TCR beta chain was seen a few times. The antigen remains unidentified. At one boundary the junction diverges from the germline segment, which might be a read error. The data were obtained in a study of beta chain features in type 1 diabetes. As for the study in general: In age, gender and cell yields, patients were similar to healthy donors. Study observations and caveats: VDJ junctions from patients with type 1 diabetes contained fewer insertions and more deletions. TCRB CDR3 length was moderately but significantly reduced in all four CD4+ subsets of Type 1 diabetes patients.

Reverse transcribing all isolated RNA meant expressed TCRB transcripts were sequenced. It was found that naive, central memory and regulatory T cell samples averaged approximately 3.5 million reads. TCRdb's copy holds only in-frame clones and misses some; the assay was immunoSEQ multiplex PCR. The repertoire holds 130,000 to 150,000 clones, 9% to 9.5% seen once, with 0.68% in the top ten. The CDR3 totals 15 residues. The germline CDR1 and CDR2 sequences are SGHTA and FQGNSA. The rearrangement uses TRBV7-2 and TRBJ1-3; D is unresolved. The sample taken for sequencing was central memory CD4+ T cells from blood. The sequence was obtained from a man younger than 35 in good health. The CDR3 region is CASSVALSGGNTIYF. The DNA for the CDR3 is TGTGCCAGCAGCGTAGCCCTTTCAGGTGGAAACACCATATATTTT.